The entry that follows covers one T cell receptor beta chain sequence. This clone was recorded a few times. Its antigen is currently not known. Base qualities are not provided; no much larger clone lies one nucleotide away. The cohort comprised fewer than 750 healthy bone marrow donors. At the time of sampling, every cohort member was nominally healthy, though immune exposures that went unrecorded were likely present. The donor tested CMV seronegative and was one of the 352 seronegative cohort members. Each donor provided a peripheral blood sample, and peripheral blood mononuclear cells were used for TCR beta sequencing. The Qiagen DNeasy Blood Extraction Kit was used to extract genomic DNA from the blood cell samples. V loses 3 bases, J loses 0 bases, and the germline ends lie 12 bases apart. The germline V gene encodes CDR1 LNHDA and CDR2 SQIVND (reference sequence). CDR3 length: 16 amino acids, cysteine to phenylalanine. The read is trimmed to its CDR3 DNA, 48 bases read in frame from base 1.

The data stem from a study of cytomegalovirus exposure and HLA in healthy donors (TCRdb year 2017). Notes on the research overall: An earlier analysis of 587 of the donors reported approximately 280 Gb of sequence data and 117 million unique TCR beta sequences obtained from 150 million to 200 million T cells. Of the 300 to 500 genotyped donors, over 80% were placed in the genetic ancestry cluster associated with self-reported Caucasian donors. On average, roughly 200,000 unique TCR beta nucleotide sequences were sequenced per donor among 300 to 500 genotyped donors of the cohort, with approximately 18% of those sequences being non-productive. Donor age, sex, ethnicity and CMV serostatus were compiled together with the repertoire data. In an earlier analysis of 587 of the donors, high-throughput TCR beta sequencing was used to judge whether each TCR beta V gene segment behaved as functional or pseudogenic. The study aimed to test whether cataloging public T cell receptors could reveal signatures of past pathogen exposure. In a later analysis, previously published TCR beta repertoires from fewer than 750 donors were re-analyzed and high-resolution HLA genotyping was added so that TCR occurrence patterns could be studied. The T cell repertoires of 666 subjects were profiled by immunosequencing and related to cytomegalovirus serostatus. A later genetic analysis took genome-wide SNP genotypes for about 55% of the 666 donors and used that subset as a discovery cohort. In addition to the first cohort of 666 subjects, a separate validation cohort of some 120 different subjects was used. High-throughput TCR immunosequencing, statistical association of individual TCRs with disease status, and machine learning were combined to predict cytomegalovirus infection status. All discovery cohort repertoires had been generated on a single sequencing platform. Approximately 300 gigabases of sequencing data and about 92 million unique TCR sequences made up an early release that covered several hundred HLA-typed donors. Several DR-DQ haplotypes were treated as single units for association and clustering because of strong linkage in the cohort. The number of typed donors differed by locus: about 629-630 for A, B, C, DRB1 and DQB1; about 520 for DQA1; 600 to 610 for DPA1; and 450 to 480 for DPB1. Rather than using new phenotypic data, the later analysis identified candidate immune exposures from TCR beta sequences and from how often those sequences occurred across donors. HLA typing included class I and class II loci at four-digit resolution.

Library preparation was by the immunoSEQ multiplex PCR assay. For the multiplex PCR, a mixture combining 60 forward primers for TCR Vbeta segments and 13 reverse primers for TCR Jbeta segments was used. A multiplex PCR assay on genomic DNA amplified the CDR3 region of rearranged TCR beta genes. The amplified TCR beta libraries were sequenced on the Illumina HiSeq System as 87-base-pair reads. Under the source paper's analysis protocol: A later analysis tallied 75 million to 95 million unique TCR beta chains across the 666 repertoires, and about 10 million of those chains were shared by two or more donors. Raw reads were error-corrected and collapsed into unique sequences by a nearest-neighbor algorithm in which closely related sequences were merged to remove PCR and sequencing errors. V, D and J gene segments were assigned by aligning CDR3 sequences to IMGT reference sequences. For a sequence to be retained, a match of at least six nucleotides to both a V gene segment and a J gene segment was required. Rearrangements were classified as productive when the CDR3 lacked stop codons and remained in frame with V and J, and all other rearrangements were classified as non-productive. CDR3 was defined according to IMGT convention as the region running from the second conserved V-encoded cysteine to the conserved J-encoded phenylalanine. The earlier analysis of roughly 590 of the donors excluded any sequence lacking an unambiguous match to a single V gene segment. An earlier analysis of fewer than 650 of the donors classified V segments as functional when productive rearrangements were above 56.7% and as segregating when the standard deviation between donors was above 5%. A statistical classification framework was developed to diagnose cytomegalovirus status using the catalog of TCR beta chain sequences. V and J gene assignment, in a later analysis, came from comparing TCR nucleotide sequences with IMGT/GENE-DB human TR gene sequences. A later analysis assigned CDR3 sequences and most-parsimonious VDJ recombination scenarios with the TCRdist pipeline. A later analysis defined each TCR beta chain by its CDR3 amino acid sequence plus V-gene family, and excluded reads lacking a unique V-gene family. To address suspected cross-contamination and a sequencing artifact, a later analysis removed around 600 highly shared, low-generation-probability nucleotide sequences. For each public chain, a later analysis derived a clonal expansion index from normalized ranks of inferred template counts within each repertoire. A later analysis computed generation probabilities with a VDJ recombination model fitted to out-of-frame rearrangements, and checked the results against IGoR. Hypergeometric tests were used in a later analysis to score TCR-TCR, TCR-HLA and TCR-CMV co-occurrence, with a repertoire-size bias correction applied to the TCR pairs. To estimate false discovery rates, a later analysis permuted the HLA or CMV assignments 20 times. A later analysis grouped co-occurring TCRs with DBSCAN, adding TCRdist sequence similarity when clustering within HLA-allele-positive subsets. Repertoires with fewer than 30,000 or more than 120,000 public chains, plus five repertoires with anomalous nucleotide sharing, were excluded from co-occurrence clustering. Not all clones reach the TCRdb copy of this immuneACCESS table, which keeps in-frame sequences only. Checked studies attribute under half of the gap to unresolved V genes and leave the rest unexplained. V and J calls plus clone size are reproduced from that table; the DNA served to infer D and trimming. Within this sample are hundreds of thousands of clones, with less than 85% of them counted one time only. Jointly, the top ten make up around 0.63% of the sample.

The research as a whole found: Cytomegalovirus status was reported to be diagnosed by the classifier with high specificity and sensitivity in both the original and validation cohorts. A further reported finding was that TCR beta sequences accurately predicted the HLA-A and HLA-B alleles for most subjects in the first cohort. While some public TCRs were present in many individuals, most TCR sequences turned up only very rarely across donors. This cohort had only TCR beta chains sequenced, and the lack of alpha or paired-chain data limited which features could be detected. Compared with equally common non-associated chains, HLA-associated TCR beta chains in a later analysis were more clonally expanded and had lower generation probabilities. The study gave a list of some 150 TCR beta chains associated with cytomegalovirus. Correlated functional status among segregating V segments might reflect linkage disequilibrium, but an unknown experimental factor could not be ruled out. In a later analysis, 15,000 to 20,000 TCR beta sequences were associated with specific HLA alleles at a false discovery rate of 0.05. Because some donors lacked HLA typing at each locus, the association tests relied only on the typed subset. Compared with the 666-donor mean, donors in an Asian-associated ancestry cluster had fewer N-insertions in productive TCRs, according to a later genetic analysis. The authors suggested that the approach could potentially be extended to other disease states and immunological phenotypes. According to a later analysis, TCR association rates differed among HLA loci, with DRB1 alleles showing the most associated TCRs and HLA-C alleles showing the fewest. The earlier analysis of some 560 of the donors excluded some 16 rarely observed V segments, including chromosome 9 orphons, because counts were too low. Most CMV-associated TCR beta chains appeared to be HLA-restricted in a later analysis, and the HLA associations seemed to be driven largely by CMV exposure. A group of highly shared sequence variants was considered likely to be a technical artifact of the sequencing pipeline. A later analysis reported that several top co-occurrence clusters appeared linked to parvovirus B19, influenza, CMV and Epstein-Barr virus. In vitro tests confirmed that a few of the cytomegalovirus-associated TCR beta chains recognize cytomegalovirus antigens. Roughly uniform sequencing depth across donors was assumed in presence/absence analyses, although this assumption may not hold. Immune exposure information for the cohort was limited to CMV serostatus. An earlier analysis of approximately 540 of the donors showed that most TCR beta V segments appeared in productive rearrangements either about 90% or about 30% of the time, which broadly matched IMGT annotations. In a later genetic analysis, a missense DCLRE1C variant was associated with V-gene and J-gene trimming of TCR beta chains, and the association was replicated in an independent cohort. When HLA alleles, especially DR and DQ, strongly co-occurred, attributing TCR associations to individual alleles was difficult. Because the 87-base-pair reads could not distinguish some IMGT-functional V segments, including TRBV6-2 and TRBV6-3, those segments were excluded.

The receptor's source is a man aged 18 to 35 in good health and CMV-seronegative. The chain is assembled from TRBV19 and TRBJ2-1; the D gene cannot be named for sure. The sequenced sample consisted of PBMCs. The CDR3 here reads CASSIFTLSSYNEQFF. The sequence in DNA is TGTGCCAGTAGTATCTTTACCCTCAGCTCCTACAATGAGCAGTTCTTC. The CDR3, completed at both ends by the reference TRBV19 and TRBJ2-1 genes, gives the full variable domain DGGITQSPKYLFRKEGQNVTLSCEQNLNHDAMYWYRQDPGQGLRLIYYSQIVNDFQKGDIAEGYSVSREKKESFPLTVTSAQKNPTAFYLCASSIFTLSSYNEQFFGPGTRLTVL.